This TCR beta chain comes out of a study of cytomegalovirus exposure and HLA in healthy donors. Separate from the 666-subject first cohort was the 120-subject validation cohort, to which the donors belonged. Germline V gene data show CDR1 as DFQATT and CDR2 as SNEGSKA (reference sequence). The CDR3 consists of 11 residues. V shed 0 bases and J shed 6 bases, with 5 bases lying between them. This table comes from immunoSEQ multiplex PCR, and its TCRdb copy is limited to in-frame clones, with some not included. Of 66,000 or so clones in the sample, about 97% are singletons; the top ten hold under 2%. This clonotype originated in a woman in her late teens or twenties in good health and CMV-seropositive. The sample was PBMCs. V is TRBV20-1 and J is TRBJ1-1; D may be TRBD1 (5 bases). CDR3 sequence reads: CSAREQAEAFF. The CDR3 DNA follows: TGCAGTGCTAGAGAACAGGCTGAAGCTTTCTTT.